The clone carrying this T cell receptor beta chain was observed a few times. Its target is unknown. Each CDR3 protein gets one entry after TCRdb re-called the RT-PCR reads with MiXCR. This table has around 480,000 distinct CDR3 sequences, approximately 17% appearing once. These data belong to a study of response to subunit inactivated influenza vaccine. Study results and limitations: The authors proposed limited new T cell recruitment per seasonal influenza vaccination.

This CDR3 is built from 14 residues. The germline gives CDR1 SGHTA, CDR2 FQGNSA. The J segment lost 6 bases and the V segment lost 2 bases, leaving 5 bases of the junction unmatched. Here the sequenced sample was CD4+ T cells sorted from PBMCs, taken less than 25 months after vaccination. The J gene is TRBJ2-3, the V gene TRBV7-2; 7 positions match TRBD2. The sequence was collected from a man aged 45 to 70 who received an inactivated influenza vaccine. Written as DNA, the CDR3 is TGTGCCAGCAGCTTATTGGGGGGGAAGGATACGCAGTATTTT. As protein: CASSLLGGKDTQYF.